Reported below is one T cell receptor beta chain. Its antigen is not identified. RNA totalling roughly 0.5 to 1 ug underwent reverse transcription with random hexamers. Amplification of the TCR beta CDR3 was carried out by immunoSEQ multiplex PCR, which spanned a total of 54 Vbeta and 13 Jbeta segments. TCRdb independently ran MiXCR on the immunoSEQ multiplex PCR reads; one entry per CDR3 protein. Seen here are fewer than 250,000 distinct CDR3 sequences, about 94% observed once, and the top ten hold around 0.13%. Trimming left V 6 bases short and J 5 bases short, with 7 bases between. CDR1 and CDR2 (germline): LNHDA, SQIVND (reference sequence). The CDR3 loop spans 11 amino acids. These data are taken from a study of CD8 T cells in Susac syndrome. Study-wide results and limits: An acknowledgment was made by the study that its TCR sequencing and HLA analysis involved relatively few individuals.

This TCR was sampled from a human donor with multiple sclerosis. The sequencing sample was made of CD8+ T cells from PBMCs. The chain carries TRBV19 and TRBJ1-1, with D uncertain. CDR3 protein: CASRSSTEAFF. The CDR3 DNA reads as TGTGCCAGTAGGAGTTCGACTGAAGCTTTCTTT.